These 28 T cell receptor beta chains came from one sample sequenced in a study of cytomegalovirus exposure and HLA in healthy donors. The PCR used 60 Vbeta and 13 Jbeta primers. Repertoires were generated with immunoSEQ multiplex PCR, while TCRdb's copy carries only in-frame clones and drops some. The sample holds about 160,000 clones; 82% are singletons and the top ten take 1.5%. Sequenced input: PBMCs. The receptor source for this set is a girl aged 10 to 17 in good health and CMV-seropositive.

The genes are TRBV2 and TRBJ1-2; weak D call: TRBD1 (5 bases). Trimming left V 3 bases short and J 8 bases short, with 22 bases between. Per germline, CDR1 SNHLY and CDR2 FYNNEI. The CDR3 length is 16 residues. CDR3 sequence reads: CASSDFPETGPRGYTF. The CDR3 coding sequence is TGTGCCAGCAGTGACTTCCCAGAAACAGGCCCCAGAGGCTACACCTTC.

This clone was seen just once. V gene TRBV29-1 combines with J gene TRBJ2-7; 8 nucleotides agree with TRBD2. Losses at the gene ends were 5 bases for V and 5 bases for J; bases not matched to a gene: 5. The germline gives CDR1 SQVTM, CDR2 ANQGSEA. The CDR3 has 12 amino acids. The CDR3 coding sequence is TGCAGCGTTCTACGGACTAGCAACGAGCAGTACTTC. It codes for CSVLRTSNEQYF.

The chain combines TRBV11-2 with TRBJ1-1; no definite D call. The CDR3 loop spans 13 amino acids. From germline, CDR1 is SGHAT and CDR2 FQNNGV. V was pared by 5 bases and J by 7 bases, with 14 bases between. The CDR3 is CASSATALGEAFF. The CDR3 DNA is TGTGCCAGCAGCGCAACCGCCCTAGGTGAAGCTTTCTTT. Together with reference TRBV11-2 and TRBJ1-1, the CDR3 gives the full variable domain: EAGVAQSPRYKIIEKRQSVAFWCNPISGHATLYWYQQILGQGPKLLIQFQNNGVVDDSQLPKDRFSAERLKGVDSTLKIQPAKLEDSAVYLCASSATALGEAFFGQGTRLTVV.

The sample holds one count of this clone. The chain couples TRBV19 to TRBJ1-1; a weak D match, TRBD1 (5 bases). V lost 4 bases to trimming and J lost 0 bases, with 6 bases between them. The CDR3 extends over 13 amino acids. Germline V gene sequence: CDR1 LNHDA, CDR2 SQIVND (reference sequence). CDR3 sequence reads: CASSKGMNTEAFF. CDR3 coding DNA: TGTGCCAGTAGTAAGGGGATGAACACTGAAGCTTTCTTT.

This chain uses TRBV19 with TRBJ2-6, with D possibly matching TRBD2 (5 bases). Germline V gives CDR1 LNHDA, CDR2 SQIVND (reference sequence). The V gene lost 7 bases and the J gene lost 0 bases, with 10 bases spanning the gap. The CDR3 spans 15 residues. CDR3: CASTLSVSGANVLTF. The CDR3, as DNA: TGTGCCAGTACCCTTAGCGTCTCTGGGGCCAACGTCCTGACTTTC. Full variable domain (missing parts from reference TRBV19 and TRBJ2-6): DGGITQSPKYLFRKEGQNVTLSCEQNLNHDAMYWYRQDPGQGLRLIYYSQIVNDFQKGDIAEGYSVSREKKESFPLTVTSAQKNPTAFYLCASTLSVSGANVLTFGAGSRLTVL.

This chain uses TRBV5-4 with TRBJ2-3, with 7 bases fitting TRBD2. With 0 bases clipped from V and 0 bases from J, the junction kept 7 bases outside the gene matches. The CDR3 runs to 17 residues. CDR1 and CDR2 (germline): SGHNT, YYREEE (reference sequence). CDR3 sequence: CASSLGGGSLSTDTQYF. As DNA, the CDR3 is TGTGCCAGCAGCTTGGGGGGCGGGAGTTTAAGCACAGATACGCAGTATTTT.

The rearrangement uses TRBV5-6 and TRBJ1-1; D gene ambiguous. There are 15 residues in the CDR3. Trimming stripped 1 base from V and 3 bases from J, with 13 bases between. Germline-derived CDR1 and CDR2 are SGHDT and YYEEEE. The CDR3 DNA sequence: TGTGCCAGCAGCTTGTTAGGGCCGAGGGACACTGAAGCTTTCTTT. It translates to CASSLLGPRDTEAFF.

The gene calls are TRBV5-6 and TRBJ2-5; TRBD1 matches at 7 bases. The CDR3 is made up of 14 amino acids. CDR1 is SGHDT and CDR2 is YYEEEE in the germline V gene. V lost 0 bases and J lost 5; bases outside the gene matches: 4. The CDR3 spells CASSLVQGEETQYF. Here the CDR3 DNA reads TGTGCCAGCAGCTTGGTGCAGGGGGAGGAGACCCAGTACTTC.

The J gene is TRBJ1-5, the V gene TRBV30; TRBD1 matches at 7 bases. The CDR3 spans 21 residues. The germline gives CDR1 GTSNPN, CDR2 SVGIG (reference sequence). J lost 0 bases, V lost 2 bases, and 22 bases had no gene match. CDR3 region: CAWSFPPTQGRGASSNQPQHF. In DNA form, the CDR3 reads TGTGCCTGGAGTTTCCCGCCCACACAGGGGAGAGGAGCTTCTAGCAATCAGCCCCAGCATTTT.

The rearrangement links TRBV7-2 to TRBJ2-1; D unclear. The CDR3 sequence is 15 residues long. V gave up 1 base and J gave up 8 bases, with 15 bases separating them. Germline values: CDR1 SGHTA, CDR2 FQGNSA. Here the CDR3 DNA reads TGTGCCAGCAGCTTAGGGGCCATCCTACAATATGAGCAGTTCTTC. It yields the protein CASSLGAILQYEQFF.

This clone was seen a handful of times. J is TRBJ1-1 and V is TRBV7-6, with 11 bases lining up with TRBD1. The junction had 7 bases not matched to a gene; V was cut back by 5 bases and J by 5 bases. The CDR3 runs 15 residues. Germline values: CDR1 SGHVS, CDR2 FNYEAQ. This chain's CDR3 is CASSHTGQGGTEAFF. The CDR3 DNA is TGTGCCAGCAGCCATACGGGACAGGGGGGGACTGAAGCTTTCTTT. The full variable domain, rest sourced from reference TRBV7-6 and TRBJ1-1, is GAGVSQSPRYKVTKRGQDVALRCDPISGHVSLYWYRQALGQGPEFLTYFNYEAQQDKSGLPNDRFSAERPEGSISTLTIQRTEQRDSAMYRCASSHTGQGGTEAFFGQGTRLTVV.

V and J are TRBV18 and TRBJ2-1; TRBD2 is a possible D gene (6 bases). CDR3 length: 17 residues. Trimming left V 0 bases short and J 7 bases short, with 19 bases between. CDR1 is KGHSH, CDR2 LQKENI, per germline. The CDR3 loop is CASSPPTRQLFRNEQFF. DNA of the CDR3: TGTGCCAGCTCACCACCGACTAGGCAGCTATTTAGGAATGAGCAGTTCTTC.

This chain uses TRBV9 with TRBJ1-4; TRBD1 agrees at 10 bases. Germline V gene lookup returns CDR1 SGDLS and CDR2 YYNGEE. There are 15 residues in the CDR3. The J segment lost 8 bases and the V segment lost 4 bases, leaving 8 bases of the junction unmatched. CDR3 region: CASSPRQGAGEKLFF. CDR3 DNA sequence: TGTGCCAGCAGCCCTCGACAGGGGGCAGGGGAAAAACTGTTTTTT.

The V gene is TRBV25-1, the J gene TRBJ1-2; D gene ambiguous. The length of the CDR3 is 15 residues. Germline CDR1 and CDR2: MGHDK and SYGVNS. V dropped 5 bases and J dropped 4 bases, with 17 bases sitting between them. The CDR3 DNA is TGTGCCAGCAGTTACTCCTACCCGGGGAGCTATGGCTACACCTTC. Amino acids: CASSYSYPGSYGYTF.

The V gene is TRBV12-5, the J gene TRBJ2-3, with 7 bases lining up with TRBD2. Germline trimming cut 5 bases from V and 3 bases from J; bases unmatched to any gene: 2. The CDR3 covers 13 residues. Germline lookup yields CDR1 LGHNT and CDR2 FRNRAP. The CDR3 sequence is CASGGGVTDTQYF. The CDR3 bases are TGTGCTAGTGGTGGGGGGGTGACAGATACGCAGTATTTT.

The J gene is TRBJ1-5, the V gene TRBV28; tentatively, D is TRBD1 (5 bases). Germline CDR1 is MDHEN and CDR2 is SYDVKM. CDR3 size: 15 residues. V lost 2 bases to trimming and J lost 1 base, with 9 bases between them. CDR3 sequence reads: CASSLRGSSNQPQHF. The CDR3 coding sequence is TGTGCCAGCAGTTTAAGGGGTTCGAGCAATCAGCCCCAGCATTTT. Drawing the rest from reference TRBV28 and TRBJ1-5, the complete variable domain is DVKVTQSSRYLVKRTGEKVFLECVQDMDHENMFWYRQDPGLGLRLIYFSYDVKMKEKGDIPEGYSVSREKKERFSLILESASTNQTSMYLCASSLRGSSNQPQHFGDGTRLSIL.

The chain recombines TRBV11-2 with TRBJ2-5; D may be TRBD1 (5 bases). The CDR3 contains 13 residues. V was trimmed by 4 bases and J by 2 bases, leaving 8 bases between them. Germline V lookup: CDR1 SGHAT, CDR2 FQNNGV. The CDR3 coding sequence is TGTGCCAGCAGCTCCAGGGCGCAAGAGACCCAGTACTTC. Amino acids: CASSSRAQETQYF.

The genes are TRBV29-1 and TRBJ2-1; 7 nucleotides agree with TRBD2. Germline V gene data show CDR1 as SQVTM and CDR2 as ANQGSEA. CDR3 size: 14 residues. The CDR3 DNA reads TGCAGTGGAATGGGGGAGGGCCAGTACAATGAGCAGTTCTTC. It codes for CSGMGEGQYNEQFF.

The chain recombines TRBV29-1 with TRBJ1-3; tentative D call: TRBD1 (5 bases). The CDR3 contains 13 residues. V lost 3 bases and J 4 bases, leaving 10 bases between the germline ends. Germline CDR1 and CDR2: SQVTM and ANQGSEA. CDR3 sequence: CSVEEGQGNTIYF. CDR3 nucleotides: TGCAGCGTTGAGGAGGGGCAAGGAAACACCATATATTTT.

V and J are TRBV4-1 and TRBJ2-1; TRBD2 matches at 7 bases. There are 15 residues in the CDR3. The junction had 7 bases not matched to a gene; V was cut back by 0 bases and J by 8 bases. Looked up from germline, CDR1 is MGHRA and CDR2 is YSYEKL. CDR3 DNA sequence: TGCGCCAGCAGCCAAGATGGGACTACGATGGATGAGCAGTTCTTC. Translating gives CASSQDGTTMDEQFF.

The V and J genes are TRBV19 and TRBJ2-7; TRBD1 might be the D (6 bases). This CDR3 is 13 amino acids long. Trimming took 5 bases from V and 1 from J, leaving 9 bases between them. The germline V gene encodes CDR1 LNHDA and CDR2 SQIVND (reference sequence). The CDR3 DNA sequence: TGTGCCAGTAGTGGGGGCAGATCCTACGAGCAGTACTTC. Translation: CASSGGRSYEQYF.

The gene calls are TRBV28 and TRBJ2-7; 8 bases are a match to TRBD1. The CDR3 has 13 residues. V was clipped by 6 bases and J by 5 bases; unmatched bases: 6. Germline V gene data show CDR1 as MDHEN and CDR2 as SYDVKM. CDR3 nucleotides: TGTGCCAGCAGCACGACGGACAGGGACGAGCAGTACTTC. This codes for CASSTTDRDEQYF.

This clone was counted between two and nine times. The gene calls are TRBV23-1 and TRBJ1-2; 8 bases align to TRBD1. TRBV23-1 is flagged as an ORF with uncertain function. CDR3 length equals 17 residues. Germline trimming cut 3 bases from V and 2 bases from J; bases unmatched to any gene: 11. CDR3 DNA: TGCGCCAGCAGTCAGGGGGGCGGGGGACAGGCCAACTATGGCTACACCTTC. This gives the protein CASSQGGGGQANYGYTF.

This clone occurred a few times. The rearrangement uses TRBV28 and TRBJ2-1, with 9 bases aligning to TRBD1. Germline CDR1 reads MDHEN; CDR2 reads SYDVKM. V was pared by 0 bases and J by 4 bases, with 4 bases of the junction left unmatched. This CDR3 comprises 16 residues. CDR3 sequence (DNA): TGTGCCAGCAGTTTATGGACAGGGGGAAGTTACAATGAGCAGTTCTTC. This translates into CASSLWTGGSYNEQFF.

This clone was found once. In DNA, the CDR3 is TGTGCCAGCAGCGTGGGGCGCAGAGGGACCCAGTACTTC. Translation gives CASSVGRRGTQYF. The gene calls are TRBV27 and TRBJ2-5; weak D call: TRBD1 (5 bases). CDR3 length equals 13 residues. CDR1 and CDR2 from the germline V gene are MNHEY and SMNVEV (reference sequence). Trimming shortened V by 6 bases and J by 7 bases, and 15 bases separated the two germline ends.

V usage is TRBV6-5 and J usage is TRBJ2-7; 10 nucleotides agree with TRBD1. The ends lost 0 bases at V and 7 bases at J; junction bases unmatched: 6. Germline V gives CDR1 MNHEY, CDR2 SVGAGI. The CDR3 is 15 amino acids. Here the CDR3 reads CASSYSSGQGREQYF. The CDR3 DNA is TGTGCCAGCAGTTACTCCTCGGGACAGGGGCGGGAGCAGTACTTC.

The chain recombines TRBV29-1 with TRBJ2-5; D possibly corresponds to TRBD2 (6 bases). CDR1 SQVTM and CDR2 ANQGSEA come from the germline V gene. The CDR3 spans 13 residues. V was shortened by 7 bases and J by 5 bases, with 17 bases between the two germline ends. The CDR3 region is CSGWGDRTETQYF. In DNA, the CDR3 is TGCAGCGGGTGGGGGGACCGCACGGAGACCCAGTACTTC.

The V and J genes are TRBV2 and TRBJ1-3; the D gene is possibly TRBD1 (5 bases). The CDR3 has 15 amino acids. Germline V CDR1 and CDR2: SNHLY, FYNNEI. V lost 4 bases and J 4 bases, leaving 14 bases between the germline ends. The CDR3 DNA is TGTGCCAGCAGTGGAGAAAGGGGTTCCGGAAACACCATATATTTT. Residues: CASSGERGSGNTIYF. Variable domain in full (rest from reference TRBV2 and TRBJ1-3): EPEVTQTPSHQVTQMGQEVILRCVPISNHLYFYWYRQILGQKVEFLVSFYNNEISEKSEIFDDQFSVERPDGSNFTLKIRSTKLEDSAMYFCASSGERGSGNTIYFGEGSWLTVV.